The T cell receptor beta chain described here comes from a study of blood T cell repertoires in COVID-19. Assay used: immunoSEQ multiplex PCR; TCRdb lists only in-frame clones, some missing. Among around 260,000 clones listed, roughly 87% were seen once. Sequencing was carried out using peripheral blood. The TCR sequence derives from a human donor in a cohort sampled during active COVID-19.

The CDR3 DNA follows: TGTGCCAGCAGCAGTTTTCGAGGCGAGCAGTACTTC. This gives the protein CASSSFRGEQYF. The rearrangement links TRBV7-2 to TRBJ2-7; the D is unclear. Per the germline V gene, CDR1 is SGHTA and CDR2 is FQGNSA. This CDR3 spans 12 amino acids. V gave up 5 bases and J gave up 6 bases, with 11 bases separating them.